This TCR beta chain was observed in a study of T cells after yellow fever vaccination (dated by TCRdb to about 2019). Broadly, across the study: Libraries from fractions with low cell numbers were prepared with the SMART-Seq v4 Ultra Low Input RNA kit. To follow T-cell clones before and after both primary and booster YFV17D yellow fever vaccination, bulk TCR alpha and beta repertoires underwent longitudinal sequencing. Blood was drawn at multiple timepoints before and after primary and secondary immunization, with bulk PBMC replicates and cell subsets isolated. Two healthy male donors, one aged 18 to 30 and one aged 30 to 40 years, made up the cohort. What the authors observed across the whole study: FACS-sorted repertoires could contain abundant contaminating clonotypes from the bulk population, so computational filtering was required. After the booster, most clones that had expanded after primary vaccination were detected again (nearly 97% of CD4 and roughly 86% of CD8), suggesting broad maintenance of memory. A small share of clonotypes occurred in both CD4 and CD8 compartments, likely arising from convergent recombination. Because only two donors were included in the study, the extent to which the findings can be generalized is limited. Compared with the primary T-cell response, the secondary T-cell response was faster but weaker, reaching its peak on day 5 rather than on day 15.

This sample's treatment or condition label indicates: live attenuated yellow fever vaccine strain. PBMCs were isolated from peripheral blood using a standard Ficoll-Paque protocol. Dynabeads CD4 and CD8 positive selection kits were used to isolate CD4 and CD8 T-cell fractions. RNA was extracted with TriZol from bulk PBMCs, CD4 and CD8 fractions, and dextramer-positive and dextramer-negative fractions. Ten or more counts support this clonotype. There is no known antigen for this receptor. Nothing much larger sits one base from this clone, and base qualities are not available. The germline V gene supplies CDR1 SGHVS and CDR2 FNYEAQ. The junction carries 9 bases between V and J, which are trimmed by 5 bases and 4 bases respectively. There are 13 amino acids in the CDR3, from cysteine to phenylalanine inclusive. Of all the DNA, just the CDR3 is kept, 39 bases in frame from base 1. TCR cDNA was synthesized by 5'RACE template switching, through which a universal primer site and unique molecular identifiers were introduced. cDNA synthesis was primed from both the TCR alpha and TCR beta constant segments. Libraries were amplified in two PCR steps, with sample barcodes and sequencing adapters added in the second step. Sequencing of libraries was done on Illumina HiSeq 2500 (2x100 bp) or NovaSeq (2x150 bp). Per the source publication's procedure: MIGEC was used to demultiplex reads and collapse the reads into UMI consensus sequences, and MiXCR was used for V(D)J alignment. Vaccine-responding clonotypes were identified with edgeR using replicate PBMC samples, with FDR below 0.01 and a log2 fold change above 5 up to day 15 being required. Each bulk clonotype received a CD4 or CD8 identity based on whether the sequenced CD4 or CD8 repertoire contained that clonotype at higher abundance. The public reads were reanalyzed by TCRdb: fastp trimming at Q25, MiXCR alignment, in-frame beta chains only. Rows are unified per CDR3 protein, each entry keeping the most common DNA and genes. TCRdb, not the authors, supplied the V and J calls. This sample gives almost 30,000 distinct CDR3 sequences in total; 5% of them show up just once. The top ten clones comprise roughly 39% of the sample.

The specimen was CD8+ T cells sorted from PBMCs, collected 10 days after the yellow fever booster vaccination. The TCR was taken from a man younger than 45 who received the YFV17D yellow fever vaccine. The chain joins TRBV7-6 to TRBJ1-3; there is no confident call for the D gene. The DNA is as follows: TGTGCCAGCAGCCCTGCGCACGGAAACACCATATATTTT. This gives the protein CASSPAHGNTIYF.